The 14 T cell receptor beta chains in this list originate from one sample, sequenced in a study of post-analysis software for immune sequencing data. Study-level points and caveats: Compared with controls, patients had more of about 5 TRBV segments, including TRBV5-6, TRBV5-1 and TRBV20-1.

Unique molecular identifiers tagged the TCR beta cDNA libraries. TCRdb recomputed calls from the PCR reads with MiXCR, one row per CDR3 protein. Seen here are about 200,000 distinct CDR3 sequences, about 30% observed once, and the top ten hold 3% to 3.5%. The antigens these receptors bind are not known. Sample: blood. These receptors all stem from a girl under 18 with multiple sclerosis.

This rearrangement joins TRBV9 to TRBJ1-1, with D unclear. V dropped 2 bases and J dropped 3 bases, with 14 bases sitting between them. This CDR3 spans 15 amino acids. Germline CDR1 is SGDLS and CDR2 is YYNGEE. DNA of the CDR3: TGTGCCAGCAGCGTCCGTTCGGGGTCGGACACTGAAGCTTTCTTT. This translates into CASSVRSGSDTEAFF.

The genes are TRBV25-1 and TRBJ1-1; unclear D gene. Germline assignment: CDR1 MGHDK and CDR2 SYGVNS. Trimming stripped 3 bases from V and 12 bases from J, with 17 bases between. The CDR3 consists of 13 residues. For the CDR3, the DNA is TGTGCCAGCAGTGATCAGAGGAGGCGAACTACTTTCTTT. Translated: CASSDQRRRTTFF. Filled out from reference TRBV25-1 and TRBJ1-1, the complete variable domain reads EADIYQTPRYLVIGTGKKITLECSQTMGHDKMYWYQQDPGMELHLIHYSYGVNSTEKGDLSSESTVSRIRTEHFPLTLESARPSHTSQYLCASSDQRRRTTFFGQGTRLTVV.

The chain employs TRBV30 and TRBJ2-3; 10 bases are shared with TRBD2. Germline values: CDR1 GTSNPN, CDR2 SVGIG (reference sequence). The CDR3 consists of 15 residues. V lost 0 bases and J lost 3; bases outside the gene matches: 3. CDR3 sequence reads: CAWSVQGLATDTQYF. In nucleotides, the CDR3 is TGTGCCTGGAGTGTACAGGGACTAGCGACAGATACGCAGTATTTT.

This clonotype was detected many times. The chain joins TRBV27 to TRBJ2-7; D perhaps matches TRBD1 (6 bases). CDR1 and CDR2 from the germline V gene are MNHEY and SMNVEV (reference sequence). The germline V and J ends were trimmed by 6 bases and 0 bases, with 15 bases remaining between them. The CDR3 is 15 amino acids. The CDR3 sequence is CASSDRSLSSYEQYF. CDR3 in DNA: TGTGCCAGCAGCGACAGGTCTCTAAGCTCCTACGAGCAGTACTTC.

This clonotype came up a few times. The chain carries TRBV20-1 and TRBJ1-1; D gene ambiguous. The CDR3 covers 15 residues. Between the trimmed V and J ends, which lost 6 bases and 0 bases, there was a span of 17 bases. The germline V gene encodes CDR1 DFQATT and CDR2 SNEGSKA (reference sequence). The DNA of the CDR3 is TGCAGTGCCCCTCAATTAGGGCGCTTGAACACTGAAGCTTTCTTT. It is translated as CSAPQLGRLNTEAFF.

The chain recombines TRBV28 with TRBJ2-2; D is ambiguous. The ends were cut back, 7 bases at V and 4 bases at J, with 19 bases in the middle. The CDR3 is made up of 16 amino acids. Germline assignment: CDR1 MDHEN and CDR2 SYDVKM. CDR3 DNA sequence: TGTGCCAGCACCCAAACGGGTGTTCGGGTCACCGGGGAGCTGTTTTTT. This codes for CASTQTGVRVTGELFF.

V usage is TRBV7-9 and J usage is TRBJ1-1; tentative D call: TRBD1 (6 bases). The CDR3 has 16 amino acids. The ends were cut back, 5 bases at V and 0 bases at J, with 16 bases in the middle. Germline CDR1 reads SEHNR; CDR2 reads FQNEAQ (reference sequence). The CDR3 spells CASSPLGGSLNTEAFF. The CDR3 coding sequence is TGTGCCAGCAGCCCTCTAGGGGGGTCTTTGAACACTGAAGCTTTCTTT.

V and J are TRBV20-1 and TRBJ2-1, with no clear D. The germline CDR1 and CDR2 sequences are DFQATT and SNEGSKA (reference sequence). The ends were cut back, 6 bases at V and 10 bases at J, with 13 bases in the middle. CDR3 length: 11 amino acids. The CDR3 nucleotides are TGCAGTGCCTCCCCCCTGACCGAGCAGTTCTTC. It translates to CSASPLTEQFF.

The sample holds many counts of this clonotype. This rearrangement joins TRBV5-1 to TRBJ2-1; D may be TRBD2 (6 bases). The CDR3 contains 15 residues. V lost 1 base and J lost 7, with 15 bases in between. The V gene's germline CDR1 is SGHRS and CDR2 YFSETQ. This CDR3 is CASSLWMGGGNEQFF. In DNA form, the CDR3 reads TGCGCCAGCAGCTTGTGGATGGGGGGTGGGAATGAGCAGTTCTTC.

This chain joins TRBV7-9 and TRBJ2-5; 7 bases align to TRBD1. Germline-derived CDR1 and CDR2 are SEHNR and FQNEAQ (reference sequence). Trimming cost V 5 bases and J 5 bases; bases outside gene matches: 5. The length of the CDR3 is 13 residues. CDR3 sequence reads: CASSPTGVETQYF. For the CDR3, the DNA is TGTGCCAGCAGCCCAACAGGGGTCGAGACCCAGTACTTC.

The gene calls are TRBV2 and TRBJ1-5; unclear D gene. The CDR3 is made up of 12 amino acids. The V end lost 6 bases, the J end lost 3 bases, and 6 bases lay between the germline ends. In germline, CDR1 is SNHLY, CDR2 FYNNEI. Written as DNA, the CDR3 is TGTGCCAGCAGGAGGACCAATCAGCCCCAGCATTTT. This codes for CASRRTNQPQHF.

This clonotype appeared many times. The chain links TRBV29-1 to TRBJ1-1; no clear D. Germline CDR1 reads SQVTM; CDR2 reads ANQGSEA. The CDR3 is made up of 13 amino acids. V was clipped by 2 bases and J by 0 bases, with 7 bases between them. CDR3 nucleotides: TGCAGCGTTGAATATAAAATGAACACTGAAGCTTTCTTT. This gives the protein CSVEYKMNTEAFF.

In this sample, this clonotype turned up a few times. V and J are TRBV20-1 and TRBJ1-1; tentatively, D is TRBD1 (6 bases). Germline CDR1 DFQATT, CDR2 SNEGSKA (reference sequence). With 6 bases removed from V and 5 bases from J, the gap between germline ends came to 10 bases. The CDR3 length is 11 residues. CDR3: CSASRGTEAFF. CDR3 DNA: TGCAGTGCCAGTAGGGGGACTGAAGCTTTCTTT.

This clonotype was observed a handful of times. The chain carries TRBV5-1 and TRBJ1-1; 10 nucleotides match TRBD1. CDR3 length equals 15 residues. The germline V gene encodes CDR1 SGHRS and CDR2 YFSETQ. Trimming removed 3 bases from V and 4 bases from J; junction bases left unmatched: 6. In DNA form, the CDR3 reads TGCGCCAGCAGCTCGGTGGACAGGGGGTCCACTGAAGCTTTCTTT. Translating it yields CASSSVDRGSTEAFF.